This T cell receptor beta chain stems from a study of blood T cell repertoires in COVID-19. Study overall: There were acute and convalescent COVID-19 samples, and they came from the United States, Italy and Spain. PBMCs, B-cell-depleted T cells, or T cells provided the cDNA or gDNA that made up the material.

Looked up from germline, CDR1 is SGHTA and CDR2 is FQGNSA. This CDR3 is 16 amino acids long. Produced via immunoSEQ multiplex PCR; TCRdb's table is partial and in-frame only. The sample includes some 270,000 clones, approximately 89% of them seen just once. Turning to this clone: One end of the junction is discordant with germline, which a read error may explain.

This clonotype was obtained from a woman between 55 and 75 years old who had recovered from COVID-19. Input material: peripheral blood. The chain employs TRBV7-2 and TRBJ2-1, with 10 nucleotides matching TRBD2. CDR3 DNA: TGTGCCAGCAGCGTAGCGCCTAGCGGGGGTCGCAATGAGCAGTTCTTC. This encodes CASSVAPSGGRNEQFF. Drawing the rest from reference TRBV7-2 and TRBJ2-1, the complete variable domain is GAGVSQSPSNKVTEKGKDVELRCDPISGHTALYWYRQSLGQGLEFLIYFQGNSAPDKSGLPSDRFSAERTGGSVSTLTIQRTQQEDSAVYLCASSVAPSGGRNEQFFGPGTRLTVL.